The 26 T cell receptor beta chains given below trace back to one sample, sequenced in a study of cytomegalovirus exposure and HLA in healthy donors. Primers for the PCR totalled 60 Vbeta and 13 Jbeta. The repertoire was sequenced with immunoSEQ multiplex PCR; TCRdb's copy has only in-frame clones and lacks some. The data hold approximately 70,000 clones, with about 78% observed a single time. The sample taken for sequencing was PBMCs. These receptors all come from a woman aged 40 to 50 in good health and CMV-seropositive.

V usage is TRBV27 and J usage is TRBJ1-5; D ambiguous. V lost 5 bases and J 4 bases, leaving 9 bases between the germline ends. Germline CDR1 is MNHEY and CDR2 is SMNVEV (reference sequence). The CDR3 runs 13 residues. The CDR3 nucleotides read TGTGCCAGCAGTCCCCTCAGAAATCAGCCCCAGCATTTT. This codes for CASSPLRNQPQHF.

This clone showed up just a few times. This chain joins TRBV29-1 and TRBJ2-3; the D gene is possibly TRBD1 (6 bases). Trimming left V 8 bases short and J 4 bases short, with 16 bases between. Germline assignment: CDR1 SQVTM and CDR2 ANQGSEA. The CDR3 has 13 residues. The CDR3 bases are TGCAGCTCCCAGGGGATCGGGGCAGATACGCAGTATTTT. Amino acids: CSSQGIGADTQYF.

The CDR3 region has the DNA TGTGCCAGCAGCCAAGGGGGCAGAACATTGGGGGGCTACACCTTC. Amino acid sequence: CASSQGGRTLGGYTF. This sequence joins TRBV4-2 and TRBJ1-2, with a tentative D call TRBD1 (5 bases). Trimming pared 1 base from V and 8 bases from J, leaving 17 bases between. From germline, CDR1 is LGHNA and CDR2 YNFKEQ. There are 15 residues in the CDR3.

This clone was seen only once. The chain carries TRBV6-6 and TRBJ1-5; 8 bases agree with TRBD1. After removal of 5 bases from V and 5 bases from J, the junction contained 5 bases not matched to a gene. The length of the CDR3 is 14 residues. Germline CDR1 reads MNHNY; CDR2 reads SVGAGI (reference sequence). The CDR3 bases are TGTGCCAGCAGTCAACAGGGGGAGGATCAGCCCCAGCATTTT. Residues: CASSQQGEDQPQHF.

The J gene is TRBJ1-2, the V gene TRBV25-1, with 7 nucleotides matching TRBD1. From germline, CDR1 is MGHDK and CDR2 SYGVNS. This CDR3 has 14 residues. J lost 3 bases, V lost 5 bases, and 6 bases had no gene match. This CDR3 reads CASSTPGQHYGYTF. CDR3 coding DNA: TGTGCCAGCAGTACCCCGGGACAGCACTATGGCTACACCTTC.

This chain connects TRBV12-5 to TRBJ1-4, with D perhaps TRBD1 (6 bases). V lost 6 bases and J 5 bases, leaving 13 bases between the germline ends. From germline, CDR1 is LGHNT and CDR2 FRNRAP. The CDR3 covers 14 residues. CDR3 coding DNA: TGTGCTAGTGGCAAGAATGGGGGCAATGAAAAACTGTTTTTT. This codes for CASGKNGGNEKLFF.

Here the CDR3 DNA reads TGTGCCAGCAGTGAGGCGTACAGGGTCTACGAGCAGTACTTC. It specifies CASSEAYRVYEQYF. V usage is TRBV6-1 and J usage is TRBJ2-5; D may be TRBD1 (6 bases). The last part of the DNA fits TRBJ2-7 better; the J call may be wrong. CDR1 and CDR2 from the germline V gene are MNHNS and SASEGT. The CDR3 covers 14 residues.

This sequence joins TRBV6-6 and TRBJ1-3; 8 bases line up with TRBD1. This CDR3 has 14 amino acids. V shed 6 bases and J 4 bases; nucleotides not matched to a gene: 5. Germline CDR1 is MNHNY and CDR2 is SVGAGI (reference sequence). The CDR3 reads CASSQTGAGNTIYF. In DNA, the CDR3 is TGTGCCAGCAGCCAGACAGGGGCCGGAAACACCATATATTTT.

Points on this clone: One end of the junction varies from germline; a read error may be responsible. The rearrangement joins TRBV7-7 to TRBJ2-2, with D hard to call. CDR1 and CDR2 (germline): SSHAT, FNYEAQ (reference sequence). This CDR3 region has 14 residues. The CDR3 DNA reads as TGTGCTAGCAGCTCACTCCACCACGGCGGGGAGCTGTTTTTT. Protein product: CASSSLHHGGELFF.

V and J are TRBV6-9 and TRBJ2-3; the D gene is possibly TRBD1 (6 bases). V dropped 7 bases and J dropped 5 bases, with 19 bases sitting between them. The CDR3 contains 15 residues. CDR1 and CDR2 (germline): MNHGY, SVAAGI. CDR3 coding DNA: TGTGCCAGCACTTCCAGGGGTCGTCCGGGAGATACGCAGTATTTT. Protein sequence: CASTSRGRPGDTQYF.

This clone was observed once. The chain couples TRBV15 to TRBJ2-2; 7 nucleotides line up with TRBD1. The germline V gene encodes CDR1 LNHNV and CDR2 YYDKDF (reference sequence). The junction had 11 bases not matched to a gene; V was cut back by 4 bases and J by 6 bases. The CDR3 runs to 16 residues. The CDR3: CATSTNRQGWAGELFF. The CDR3 DNA reads TGTGCCACCAGCACCAATCGACAGGGTTGGGCCGGGGAGCTGTTTTTT.

The gene calls are TRBV6-1 and TRBJ2-3, with D possibly being TRBD1 (5 bases). Per the germline V gene, CDR1 is MNHNS and CDR2 is SASEGT. V was trimmed by 7 bases and J by 1 base, leaving 15 bases between them. The CDR3 is 15 amino acids. The CDR3 nucleotides are TGTGCCAGCACAGAAACAGGCCATGGCACAGATACGCAGTATTTT. Protein: CASTETGHGTDTQYF.

This rearrangement joins TRBV6-5 to TRBJ1-1; D is unclear. The CDR3 contains 14 residues. Between the trimmed V and J ends, which lost 5 bases and 1 base, there was a span of 11 bases. Germline V gene sequence: CDR1 MNHEY, CDR2 SVGAGI. The CDR3 sequence: CASSLQVENTEAFF. The DNA of the CDR3 is TGTGCCAGCAGTCTTCAGGTTGAGAACACTGAAGCTTTCTTT.

The V gene is TRBV6-5, the J gene TRBJ1-5, with a tentative D call TRBD1 (5 bases). Trimming took 6 bases from V and 5 from J, leaving 11 bases between them. There are 13 residues in the CDR3. In germline, CDR1 is MNHEY, CDR2 SVGAGI. In nucleotides, the CDR3 is TGTGCCAGCAGCCCCAGGGAATATCAGCCCCAGCATTTT. It yields the protein CASSPREYQPQHF.

The V and J genes are TRBV7-9 and TRBJ1-4; D is possibly TRBD1 (6 bases). V lost 5 bases and J lost 5, with 12 bases in between. The CDR3 loop spans 14 amino acids. Germline V gene sequence: CDR1 SEHNR, CDR2 FQNEAQ (reference sequence). CDR3 loop: CASSRGAGNEKLFF. CDR3 in DNA: TGTGCCAGCAGCCGGGGGGCCGGGAATGAAAAACTGTTTTTT.

Only a few counts were recorded for this clone. The chain employs TRBV4-1 and TRBJ1-1; D gene ambiguous. Trimming pared 0 bases from V and 3 bases from J, leaving 11 bases between. This CDR3 contains 15 residues. Per the germline V gene, CDR1 is MGHRA and CDR2 is YSYEKL. Here the CDR3 DNA reads TGCGCCAGCAGCCAAGACTGGACTGCTTACACTGAAGCTTTCTTT. It is translated as CASSQDWTAYTEAFF.

The chain employs TRBV5-5 and TRBJ1-3, with TRBD1 as a possible D gene (5 bases). CDR1 is SGHKS, CDR2 YYEKEE, per germline (reference sequence). Trimming left V 2 bases short and J 0 bases short, with 12 bases between. This CDR3 has 16 residues. For the CDR3, the DNA is TGTGCCAGCAGCTTTTTCGACAGTGCCTCTGGAAACACCATATATTTT. Its protein product is CASSFFDSASGNTIYF.

This clone appeared a single time. The V gene is TRBV2, the J gene TRBJ2-2, with D tentatively TRBD1 (6 bases). Germline-derived CDR1 and CDR2 are SNHLY and FYNNEI. CDR3 size: 14 residues. The V and J ends lost 7 bases and 5 bases respectively, with 14 bases between them. The CDR3 DNA reads TGTGCCAGCACCCTACAGGGCGAGACCGGGGAGCTGTTTTTT. Its protein product is CASTLQGETGELFF.

V and J are TRBV20-1 and TRBJ2-1; TRBD2 matches 7 bases. The V and J ends lost 7 bases and 8 bases, in that order; junction bases with no gene match: 5. The CDR3 has 11 amino acids. CDR1 is DFQATT and CDR2 is SNEGSKA in the germline V gene (reference sequence). CDR3 nucleotide sequence: TGCAGTGTTTCAGGGAGGGATGAGCAGTTCTTC. It translates to CSVSGRDEQFF.

The table lists this clone with a count of one. The rearrangement uses TRBV4-2 and TRBJ1-2, with 8 bases identical to TRBD1. Germline CDR1 and CDR2: LGHNA and YNFKEQ. The CDR3 consists of 18 residues. Unmatched junction bases numbered 13, after V lost 0 bases and J lost 4 bases. In DNA form, the CDR3 reads TGTGCCAGCAGCCAAGATCTCGAGGCAGGGGGCGTAAGCTATGGCTACACCTTC. Translating it yields CASSQDLEAGGVSYGYTF.

This clone was counted a few times. The chain joins TRBV7-9 to TRBJ2-5; 10 bases are a match to TRBD2. The germline CDR1 and CDR2 sequences are SEHNR and FQNEAQ (reference sequence). There are 14 residues in the CDR3. V trimming: 5 bases; J trimming: 2 bases; junction bases outside the gene matches: 2. The CDR3 loop reads CASSLLAGQETQYF. The CDR3 nucleotides read TGTGCCAGCAGCCTACTAGCGGGGCAAGAGACCCAGTACTTC.

The chain joins TRBV30 to TRBJ1-3; D remains unclear. CDR1 and CDR2 from the germline V gene are GTSNPN and SVGIG (reference sequence). The CDR3 extends over 16 amino acids. The germline V and J ends were trimmed by 2 bases and 0 bases, with 14 bases remaining between them. The CDR3 sequence is CAWSYLRGSSGNTIYF. DNA for the CDR3: TGTGCCTGGAGTTATTTGAGAGGAAGCTCTGGAAACACCATATATTTT.

The CDR3 nucleotides read TGTGCCAGCAGCTTAGGGGGGGGTAGACAGCCCCAGCATTTT. Translated, it gives CASSLGGGRQPQHF. The chain has TRBV11-2 and TRBJ1-5, with D possibly matching TRBD1 (5 bases). The V gene's germline CDR1 is SGHAT and CDR2 FQNNGV. V gave up 1 base and J gave up 7 bases, with 11 bases separating them. The CDR3 sequence is 14 residues long.

J is TRBJ2-7 and V is TRBV5-1; D might be TRBD1 (6 bases). The CDR3 has 11 amino acids. Looked up from germline, CDR1 is SGHRS and CDR2 is YFSETQ. Deletions cut 4 bases from V and 10 bases from J, with 12 bases between. The CDR3 bases are TGCGCCAGCAGCGTCGGACAGACTCAGTACTTC. Protein sequence: CASSVGQTQYF.

The chain combines TRBV5-6 with TRBJ1-5; the D is unclear. Trimming pared 0 bases from V and 1 base from J, leaving 5 bases between. Per germline, CDR1 SGHDT and CDR2 YYEEEE. The CDR3 has 14 residues. CDR3 amino acids: CASSLVRSNQPQHF. For the CDR3, the DNA is TGTGCCAGCAGCTTGGTGAGAAGCAATCAGCCCCAGCATTTT.

This chain connects TRBV6-6 to TRBJ1-1; D remains unclear. The length of the CDR3 is 14 residues. Germline V gene lookup returns CDR1 MNHNY and CDR2 SVGAGI (reference sequence). V lost 7 bases, J lost 5 bases, and 17 bases lay in between. CDR3 amino acids: CASTSPPAGTEAFF. For the CDR3, the DNA is TGTGCCAGCACCTCCCCCCCCGCGGGGACTGAAGCTTTCTTT.